Following are 2 T cell receptor beta chains from one sample sequenced in a study of identical twins. Each CDR3 protein is one row after TCRdb ran MiXCR on the 5' RACE reads. The repertoire has approximately 690,000 distinct CDR3 sequences, over 5% of them found once; the top ten carry around 1.7%. The sequenced material came from naive T cells sorted from blood. These receptors were taken from a man aged 18 to 35 in good health.

The rearrangement links TRBV7-2 to TRBJ2-3; 7 bases fit TRBD1. CDR3 length: 17 amino acids. With 5 bases clipped from V and 0 bases from J, the junction kept 11 bases outside the gene matches. CDR1 and CDR2 from the germline V gene are SGHTA and FQGNSA. CDR3 DNA: TGTGCCAGCAGCCCGTCCTGGGGGACAGAGAGCACAGATACGCAGTATTTT. Translating it yields CASSPSWGTESTDTQYF.

This clonotype was observed at least ten times. The J gene is TRBJ2-5, the V gene TRBV20-1; unclear D gene. This CDR3 is built from 15 residues. Looked up from germline, CDR1 is DFQATT and CDR2 is SNEGSKA (reference sequence). V lost 0 bases to trimming and J lost 4 bases, with 15 bases between them. CDR3 sequence (DNA): TGCAGTGCTAGAGAGAGGAACGAGTGGATAGAGACCCAGTACTTC. As protein: CSARERNEWIETQYF.